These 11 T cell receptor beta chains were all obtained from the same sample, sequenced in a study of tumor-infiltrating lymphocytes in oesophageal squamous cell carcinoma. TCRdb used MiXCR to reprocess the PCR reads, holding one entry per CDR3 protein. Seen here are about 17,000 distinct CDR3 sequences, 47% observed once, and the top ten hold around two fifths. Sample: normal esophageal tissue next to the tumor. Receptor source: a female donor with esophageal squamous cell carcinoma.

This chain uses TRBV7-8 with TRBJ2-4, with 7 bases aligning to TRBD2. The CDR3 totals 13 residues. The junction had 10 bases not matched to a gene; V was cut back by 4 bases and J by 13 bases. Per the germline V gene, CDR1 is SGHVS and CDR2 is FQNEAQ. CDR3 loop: CASSSRASGEQYF. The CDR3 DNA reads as TGTGCCAGCAGCTCTAGGGCGAGCGGGGAGCAGTACTTC.

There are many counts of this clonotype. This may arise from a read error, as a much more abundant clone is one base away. CDR3: CASSLASGAYNEQYF. DNA for the CDR3: TGTGCCAGCAGCTTAGCTAGCGGCGCCTACAATGAGCAGTACTTC. The chain joins TRBV7-2 to TRBJ2-1, with TRBD2 as a possible D gene (6 bases). The J call may be faulty, since TRBJ2-7 better matches the DNA end. The CDR3 is 15 residues long. From germline, CDR1 is SGHTA and CDR2 FQGNSA.

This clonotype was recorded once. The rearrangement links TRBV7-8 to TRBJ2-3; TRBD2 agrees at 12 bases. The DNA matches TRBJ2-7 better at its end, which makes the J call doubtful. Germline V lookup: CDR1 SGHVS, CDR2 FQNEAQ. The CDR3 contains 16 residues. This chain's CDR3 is CASGTPRTSGGYEQYF. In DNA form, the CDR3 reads TGTGCCAGCGGAACCCCTCGTACTAGCGGGGGGTACGAGCAGTACTTC.

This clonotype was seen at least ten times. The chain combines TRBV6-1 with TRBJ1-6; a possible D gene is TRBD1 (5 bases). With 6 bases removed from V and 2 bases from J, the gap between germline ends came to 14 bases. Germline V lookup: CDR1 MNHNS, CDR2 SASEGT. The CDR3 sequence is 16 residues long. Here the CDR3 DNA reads TGTGCCAGCAGGGCCCCCGGGGACCCCTATAATTCACCCCTCCACTTT. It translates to CASRAPGDPYNSPLHF.

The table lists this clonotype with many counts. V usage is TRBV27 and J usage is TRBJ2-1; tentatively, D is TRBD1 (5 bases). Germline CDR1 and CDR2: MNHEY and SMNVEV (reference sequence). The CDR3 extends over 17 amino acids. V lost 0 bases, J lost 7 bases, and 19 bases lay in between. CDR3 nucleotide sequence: TGTGCCAGCAGTTTATCGGGTTACAGGTATCCCAGGAATGAGCAGTTCTTC. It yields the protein CASSLSGYRYPRNEQFF.

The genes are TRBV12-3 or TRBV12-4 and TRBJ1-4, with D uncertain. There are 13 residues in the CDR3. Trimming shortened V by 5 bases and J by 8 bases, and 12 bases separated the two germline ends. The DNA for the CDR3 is TGTGCCAGCAGTCCTAATACCGGGGAAAAACTGTTTTTT. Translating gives CASSPNTGEKLFF.

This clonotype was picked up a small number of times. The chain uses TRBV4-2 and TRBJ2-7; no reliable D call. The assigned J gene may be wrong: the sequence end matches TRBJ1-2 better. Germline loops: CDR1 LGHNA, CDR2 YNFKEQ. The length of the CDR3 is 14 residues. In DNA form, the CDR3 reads TGTGCCAGCAGCCAGGGCGGGGTAATCCGGAACTACACCTTC. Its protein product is CASSQGGVIRNYTF.

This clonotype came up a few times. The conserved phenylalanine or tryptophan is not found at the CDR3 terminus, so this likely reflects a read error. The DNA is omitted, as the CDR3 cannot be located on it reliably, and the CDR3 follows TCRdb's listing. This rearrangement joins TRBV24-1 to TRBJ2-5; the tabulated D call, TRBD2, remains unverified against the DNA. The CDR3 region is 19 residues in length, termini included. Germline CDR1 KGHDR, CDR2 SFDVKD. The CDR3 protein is CATSEGLAGGWANVLTFGN.

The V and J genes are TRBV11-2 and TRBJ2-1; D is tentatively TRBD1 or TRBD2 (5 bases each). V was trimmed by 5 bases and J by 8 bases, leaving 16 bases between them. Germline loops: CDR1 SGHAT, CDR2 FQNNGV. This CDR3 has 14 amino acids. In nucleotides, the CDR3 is TGTGCCAGCAGCCAGGGACCAGCCTTGGATGAGCAGTTCTTC. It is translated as CASSQGPALDEQFF.

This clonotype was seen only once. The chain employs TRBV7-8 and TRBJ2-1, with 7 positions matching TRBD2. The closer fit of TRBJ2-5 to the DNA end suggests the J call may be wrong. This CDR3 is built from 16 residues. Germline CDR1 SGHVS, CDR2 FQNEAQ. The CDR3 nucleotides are TGTGCCAGCAGCTTAGGGGGGGGGGTAACCAAAGAGACCCAGTACTTC. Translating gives CASSLGGGVTKETQYF.

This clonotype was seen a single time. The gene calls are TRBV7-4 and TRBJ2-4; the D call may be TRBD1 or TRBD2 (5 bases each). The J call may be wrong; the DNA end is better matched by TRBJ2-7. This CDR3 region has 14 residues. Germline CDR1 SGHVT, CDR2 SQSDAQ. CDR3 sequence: CASTGRPSSYEQYF. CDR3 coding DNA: TGTGCCAGCACGGGACGGCCGAGCTCCTACGAGCAGTACTTC.